What follows are 29 T cell receptor beta chains derived from one specimen sequenced in a study of shared clonotypes between healthy human individuals. Naive CD8 cells, CD45RO-negative and positively selected for CCR7, excluded terminally differentiated effector memory CD45RA+ cells. This table comes from immunoSEQ multiplex PCR, and its TCRdb copy is limited to in-frame clones, with some not included. This sample carries millions of clones, under 95% of them seen once, and the ten largest clones take roughly 1.7%. Material: naive CD8+ T cells from PBMCs. The origin of the receptors is a man between 18 and 29 years old in good health. Some clones in this sample may be carry-over from other donors' samples.

This clone came up once. The V gene is TRBV6-6, the J gene TRBJ2-7; D perhaps matches TRBD2 (6 bases). Germline CDR1 MNHNY, CDR2 SVGAGI (reference sequence). CDR3 size: 13 residues. Trimming removed 7 bases from V and 2 bases from J, with 12 bases in between. Written as DNA, the CDR3 is TGTGCCAGCACCTCCGGGACTCCCTACGAGCAGTACTTC. It specifies CASTSGTPYEQYF.

The genes are TRBV13 and TRBJ2-1; no clear D gene. The V end lost 5 bases, the J end lost 5 bases, and 7 bases lay between the germline ends. CDR3 length: 12 residues. Per germline, CDR1 PRHDT and CDR2 FYEKMQ (reference sequence). The CDR3 protein is CASSQLNNEQFF. DNA of the CDR3: TGTGCCAGCAGCCAATTAAACAATGAGCAGTTCTTC.

Turning to this clone: In the same sample, other DNA sequences code for this CDR3. The chain uses TRBV9 and TRBJ2-2; the D gene could be TRBD1 or TRBD2 (5 bases each). This CDR3 contains 15 residues. Trimming removed 1 base from V and 5 bases from J, with 12 bases in between. The germline V gene encodes CDR1 SGDLS and CDR2 YYNGEE. The CDR3 DNA reads TGTGCCAGCAGCGTATGGGGGAGTGGGACCGGGGAGCTGTTTTTT. It encodes CASSVWGSGTGELFF.

The gene calls are TRBV27 and TRBJ2-7; 9 nucleotides agree with TRBD1. Germline CDR1 MNHEY, CDR2 SMNVEV (reference sequence). J gave up 4 bases and V 0 bases, and 16 bases lay outside the gene matches. The CDR3 sequence is 19 residues long. In DNA, the CDR3 is TGTGCCAGCAGTTTATCGGGACAGGGTCCTTTAGACGCGATTTACGAGCAGTACTTC. It encodes CASSLSGQGPLDAIYEQYF.

This chain joins TRBV29-1 and TRBJ1-2, with 8 bases identical to TRBD1. The junction had 3 bases not matched to a gene; V was cut back by 1 base and J by 2 bases. CDR3 size: 14 residues. CDR1 SQVTM and CDR2 ANQGSEA come from the germline V gene. The CDR3: CSVEGQGSNYGYTF. For the CDR3, the DNA is TGCAGCGTTGAAGGACAGGGGTCAAACTATGGCTACACCTTC. The whole variable domain, filled in from reference TRBV29-1 and TRBJ1-2, reads SAVISQKPSRDICQRGTSLTIQCQVDSQVTMMFWYRQQPGQSLTLIATANQGSEATYESGFVIDKFPISRPNLTFSTLTVSNMSPEDSSIYLCSVEGQGSNYGYTFGSGTRLTVV.

The chain is built from TRBV6-1 and TRBJ1-1; no reliable D call. Trimming took off 0 bases at V and 3 bases at J, with 11 bases between the two ends. From germline, CDR1 is MNHNS and CDR2 SASEGT. There are 15 residues in the CDR3. The CDR3 here is CASSEAWRADTEAFF. The CDR3 DNA reads TGTGCCAGCAGTGAAGCTTGGAGGGCAGACACTGAAGCTTTCTTT.

This chain uses TRBV25-1 with TRBJ1-3, with D unclear. Trimming left V 3 bases short and J 9 bases short, with 6 bases between. CDR1 is MGHDK, CDR2 SYGVNS, per germline. This CDR3 region has 11 residues. The CDR3 region is CASSDLFTIYF. The CDR3 DNA reads TGTGCCAGCAGTGACCTCTTCACCATATATTTT.

This clone was seen a single time. The chain recombines TRBV11-2 with TRBJ2-7; 11 bases are shared with TRBD1. J was trimmed by 2 bases and V by 2 bases; bases with no gene match: 2. The CDR3 covers 15 residues. Germline CDR1 is SGHAT and CDR2 is FQNNGV. CDR3 in DNA: TGTGCCAGCAGCTTAACGGGACAGGGGGCCTACGAGCAGTACTTC. This gives the protein CASSLTGQGAYEQYF.

This chain uses TRBV19 with TRBJ1-1; TRBD1 agrees at 9 bases. The CDR3 loop spans 14 amino acids. Looked up from germline, CDR1 is LNHDA and CDR2 is SQIVND (reference sequence). V was clipped by 9 bases and J by 5 bases; unmatched bases: 10. The CDR3 protein is CASKPRDRVTEAFF. CDR3 coding DNA: TGTGCCAGCAAACCCCGGGACAGGGTTACTGAAGCTTTCTTT.

The chain carries TRBV30 and TRBJ2-7; 7 nucleotides align to TRBD2. This CDR3 contains 12 residues. Germline V gene data show CDR1 as GTSNPN and CDR2 as SVGIG (reference sequence). With V trimmed by 3 bases and J by 5 bases, 4 bases remained unmatched. CDR3 in amino acids: CAWRPGLNEQYF. Here the CDR3 DNA reads TGTGCCTGGAGACCGGGACTAAACGAGCAGTACTTC. The entire variable domain, with the rest obtained from reference TRBV30 and TRBJ2-7, is as follows: SQTIHQWPATLVQPVGSPLSLECTVEGTSNPNLYWYRQAAGRGLQLLFYSVGIGQISSEVPQNLSASRPQDRQFILSSKKLLLSDSGFYLCAWRPGLNEQYFGPGTRLTVT.

Only one count was recorded for this clone. The chain's CDR3 is CANRGLAGVGDTGELFF. DNA of the CDR3: TGTGCCAACCGGGGACTAGCGGGAGTCGGGGACACCGGGGAGCTGTTTTTT. The genes are TRBV7-9 and TRBJ2-2, with 14 bases aligning to TRBD2. Germline V gene lookup returns CDR1 SEHNR and CDR2 FQNEAQ (reference sequence). V lost 10 bases to trimming and J lost 3 bases; unmatched junction nucleotides: 10. The CDR3 consists of 17 residues.

The chain employs TRBV9 and TRBJ2-1, with D perhaps matching TRBD1 (5 bases). V shed 4 bases and J shed 2 bases, with 13 bases lying between them. CDR3 length: 15 amino acids. CDR1 and CDR2 from the germline V gene are SGDLS and YYNGEE. The CDR3 nucleotides read TGTGCCAGCAGCCGCGACAGCCTAACCTACAATGAGCAGTTCTTC. Translation: CASSRDSLTYNEQFF.

J is TRBJ2-3 and V is TRBV11-2; the D is unclear. V shed 1 base and J shed 1 base, with 15 bases lying between them. Germline V gene lookup returns CDR1 SGHAT and CDR2 FQNNGV. The length of the CDR3 is 17 residues. CDR3 amino acids: CASSLVGRVPGTDTQYF. The CDR3 bases are TGTGCCAGCAGCTTAGTGGGTCGGGTTCCTGGCACAGATACGCAGTATTTT.

To note about this clone: Other DNA sequences in the same sample also yield this CDR3. The V call is TRBV7-9, the J call TRBJ2-7; D gene unclear. CDR1 and CDR2 from the germline V gene are SEHNR and FQNEAQ (reference sequence). The CDR3 contains 11 residues. V was trimmed by 5 bases and J by 4 bases, leaving 6 bases between them. CDR3 bases: TGTGCCAGCAGCCCTGGGTACGAGCAGTACTTC. This codes for CASSPGYEQYF.

The gene calls are TRBV9 and TRBJ2-5, with 10 positions matching TRBD1. The junction had 7 bases not matched to a gene; V was cut back by 3 bases and J by 5 bases. The length of the CDR3 is 15 residues. Germline lookup yields CDR1 SGDLS and CDR2 YYNGEE. CDR3 DNA: TGTGCCAGCAGCGAACGGACAGGGGGTCTGGAGACCCAGTACTTC. Its protein product is CASSERTGGLETQYF.

This clone was detected only once. The V gene is TRBV5-6, the J gene TRBJ2-7; the D is unclear. Germline CDR1 is SGHDT and CDR2 is YYEEEE. V gave up 1 base and J gave up 1 base, with 9 bases separating them. There are 14 residues in the CDR3. The CDR3 sequence: CASSLIHLSYEQYF. Written as DNA, the CDR3 is TGTGCCAGCAGCTTGATACACCTTTCCTACGAGCAGTACTTC.

This chain joins TRBV5-4 and TRBJ2-4; D gene unclear. Germline lookup yields CDR1 SGHNT and CDR2 YYREEE (reference sequence). The CDR3 spans 17 residues. The V gene lost 0 bases and the J gene lost 1 base, with 14 bases spanning the gap. CDR3 sequence: CASSLENSLVAKNIQYF. The DNA of the CDR3 is TGTGCCAGCAGCTTGGAGAATTCGTTAGTCGCCAAAAACATTCAGTACTTC.

This sequence joins TRBV7-9 and TRBJ2-1; D may be TRBD2 (6 bases). Germline-derived CDR1 and CDR2 are SEHNR and FQNEAQ (reference sequence). The ends were cut back, 5 bases at V and 7 bases at J, with 18 bases in the middle. The CDR3 covers 15 residues. CDR3 DNA sequence: TGTGCCAGCAGCGGACCAGGCGCAGGAGGGAATGAGCAGTTCTTC. Residues: CASSGPGAGGNEQFF.

V and J are TRBV7-9 and TRBJ2-2, with a tentative D call TRBD2 (6 bases). Germline lookup yields CDR1 SEHNR and CDR2 FQNEAQ (reference sequence). CDR3 length equals 16 residues. Deletions cut 4 bases from V and 2 bases from J, with 14 bases between. The CDR3 DNA follows: TGTGCCAGCAGCTGGGAGGAGACCTTAAACACCGGGGAGCTGTTTTTT. Its protein product is CASSWEETLNTGELFF.

The V call is TRBV10-3, the J call TRBJ1-1, with 7 bases identical to TRBD1. The length of the CDR3 is 15 residues. V was pared by 2 bases and J by 0 bases, with 3 bases of the junction left unmatched. CDR1 ENHRY and CDR2 SYGVKD come from the germline V gene. CDR3 bases: TGTGCCATCAGTGAGGGCAGGGGGTTGAACACTGAAGCTTTCTTT. Translating it yields CAISEGRGLNTEAFF.

There are a few counts of this clone. Other DNA sequences in the sample encode the same CDR3. The chain has TRBV19 and TRBJ1-5, with 8 nucleotides matching TRBD1. The length of the CDR3 is 13 residues. With 6 bases clipped from V and 4 bases from J, the junction kept 2 bases outside the gene matches. From germline, CDR1 is LNHDA and CDR2 SQIVND (reference sequence). CDR3 sequence reads: CASSDRGNQPQHF. The DNA of the CDR3 is TGTGCCAGTAGCGACAGGGGAAATCAGCCCCAGCATTTT.

V usage is TRBV11-2 and J usage is TRBJ2-1; 10 bases map to TRBD2. The J segment lost 7 bases and the V segment lost 0 bases, leaving 3 bases of the junction unmatched. The CDR3 length is 15 residues. Per germline, CDR1 SGHAT and CDR2 FQNNGV. CDR3 residues: CASSLDRTSGNEQFF. The CDR3 bases are TGTGCCAGCAGCTTAGACCGGACTAGCGGTAATGAGCAGTTCTTC.

This CDR3 reads CASSLTLNWGQGPHPSYNEQFF. The CDR3 region has the DNA TGTGCCAGCAGCTTAACGTTAAATTGGGGACAGGGGCCTCACCCCTCCTACAATGAGCAGTTCTTC. The gene calls are TRBV7-3 and TRBJ2-1, with 10 nucleotides matching TRBD1. Trimming removed 0 bases from V and 0 bases from J; junction bases left unmatched: 17. Germline V gene sequence: CDR1 SGHTA, CDR2 FQGTGA. The CDR3 length is 22 residues. Looking up the rest from reference TRBV7-3 and TRBJ2-1 gives the full variable domain: GAGVSQTPSNKVTEKGKYVELRCDPISGHTALYWYRQSLGQGPEFLIYFQGTGAADDSGLPNDRFFAVRPEGSVSTLKIQRTERGDSAVYLCASSLTLNWGQGPHPSYNEQFFGPGTRLTVL.

The chain joins TRBV7-6 to TRBJ2-7; 8 bases agree with TRBD1. This CDR3 comprises 15 residues. With V trimmed by 5 bases and J by 3 bases, 9 bases remained unmatched. Germline CDR1 and CDR2: SGHVS and FNYEAQ. CDR3: CASSADRGRVYEQYF. The CDR3 coding sequence is TGTGCCAGCAGCGCCGACAGGGGCCGAGTCTACGAGCAGTACTTC.

V usage is TRBV19 and J usage is TRBJ2-1; 8 bases are shared with TRBD1. The CDR3 is 14 residues long. Losses at the gene ends were 3 bases for V and 9 bases for J; bases not matched to a gene: 7. Germline V CDR1 and CDR2: LNHDA, SQIVND (reference sequence). The CDR3 protein is CASSMGTGRIEQFF. The CDR3 nucleotides read TGTGCCAGTAGTATGGGGACAGGCAGGATTGAGCAGTTCTTC.

This chain uses TRBV7-9 with TRBJ1-1; D not certain. The germline V gene encodes CDR1 SEHNR and CDR2 FQNEAQ (reference sequence). This CDR3 has 14 amino acids. The germline V and J ends were trimmed by 8 bases and 3 bases, with 16 bases remaining between them. The CDR3 loop is CASQSPLEYTEAFF. The CDR3 DNA follows: TGTGCCAGCCAATCCCCTCTAGAATACACTGAAGCTTTCTTT. The variable domain in full, with the rest retrieved from reference TRBV7-9 and TRBJ1-1, is DTGVSQNPRHKITKRGQNVTFRCDPISEHNRLYWYRQTLGQGPEFLTYFQNEAQLEKSRLLSDRFSAERPKGSFSTLEIQRTEQGDSAMYLCASQSPLEYTEAFFGQGTRLTVV.

The chain joins TRBV29-1 to TRBJ2-3, with 9 bases fitting TRBD1. V lost 3 bases to trimming and J lost 6 bases; unmatched junction nucleotides: 10. Germline assignment: CDR1 SQVTM and CDR2 ANQGSEA. This CDR3 spans 15 amino acids. The CDR3 DNA reads as TGCAGCGTTGACGCCCGGGACAGGGTTGTGGATACGCAGTATTTT. Translation: CSVDARDRVVDTQYF.

V usage is TRBV4-3 and J usage is TRBJ2-5; 9 bases line up with TRBD1. Germline assignment: CDR1 LGHNA and CDR2 YSLEER. This CDR3 spans 15 amino acids. Trimming cost V 4 bases and J 2 bases; bases outside gene matches: 5. CDR3 nucleotide sequence: TGCGCCAGCAGCCCTGGGACAGGGCCACAAGAGACCCAGTACTTC. Translated: CASSPGTGPQETQYF.

Written as DNA, the CDR3 is TGTGCCAGCAGCCGAGACCGGGACAGGGAGGTTCAGCCCCAGCATTTT. Residues: CASSRDRDREVQPQHF. V usage is TRBV7-9 and J usage is TRBJ1-5; 9 positions match TRBD1. This CDR3 region has 16 residues. The germline CDR1 and CDR2 sequences are SEHNR and FQNEAQ (reference sequence). After removal of 5 bases from V and 6 bases from J, the junction contained 11 bases not matched to a gene.